This is a list of T cell receptor beta chains from one sample in a study of cytomegalovirus exposure and HLA in healthy donors. TCRdb's copy holds only in-frame clones and misses some; the assay was immunoSEQ multiplex PCR. The sample has more than 85,000 clones; approximately 70% are singletons. The sample taken for sequencing was PBMCs. The receptors here all came from a woman aged 45-65 years in good health and CMV-seropositive. Each CDR3 is given with its conserved first and last residue. The D gene is left open where the match is weak. A clone size is listed for some rows: how often the clone was seen (once, few, many), or a class if it is expanded.

V: TRBV7-3; size: .; J: TRBJ2-7; D: .; CDR3: CASSHSGNSLGEQYF; DNA: TGTGCCAGCAGCCACTCCGGGAACTCCTTGGGCGAGCAGTACTTC
V: TRBV28; size: .; J: TRBJ2-3; D: TRBD1; CDR3: CASRKQGPSTDTQYF; DNA: TGTGCCAGCAGGAAACAGGGGCCGAGCACAGATACGCAGTATTTT
V: TRBV28; size: .; J: TRBJ2-5; D: .; CDR3: CASSLNGVKTQYF; DNA: TGTGCCAGCAGTTTAAACGGGGTAAAGACCCAGTACTTC
V: TRBV7-5; size: .; J: TRBJ2-5; D: .; CDR3: CVRSLDVGQLKETQYF; DNA: TGTGTCAGAAGCTTAGACGTGGGGCAGTTGAAAGAGACCCAGTACTTC
V: TRBV5-8; size: .; J: TRBJ1-1; D: TRBD1; CDR3: CASSLEQTGGTEAFF; DNA: TGTGCCAGCAGCCTTGAACAGACAGGGGGCACTGAAGCTTTCTTT
V: TRBV28; size: .; J: TRBJ1-4; D: TRBD1; CDR3: CASRNTGQGDEKLFF; DNA: TGTGCCAGCAGAAACACGGGACAGGGGGATGAAAAACTGTTTTTT
V: TRBV5-4; size: .; J: TRBJ2-1; D: .; CDR3: CASSLVPRVDEQFF; DNA: TGTGCCAGCAGCTTGGTTCCGAGGGTGGATGAGCAGTTCTTC
V: TRBV29-1; size: few; J: TRBJ2-5; D: TRBD2; CDR3: CSVGDSSGGAETQYF; DNA: TGCAGCGTCGGAGATTCTAGCGGAGGGGCGGAGACCCAGTACTTC
V: TRBV7-8; size: .; J: TRBJ2-6; D: .; CDR3: CASSYPDNSGANVLTF; DNA: TGTGCCAGCAGCTACCCGGACAACTCTGGGGCCAACGTCCTGACTTTC
V: TRBV10-3; size: .; J: TRBJ2-7; D: TRBD2; CDR3: CAISDRGLAETYEQYF; DNA: TGTGCCATCAGTGATAGGGGACTAGCGGAAACCTACGAGCAGTACTTC
V: TRBV28; size: .; J: TRBJ2-2; D: TRBD2; CDR3: CASRPEIWGGPNTGELFF; DNA: TGTGCCAGCAGGCCCGAAATATGGGGGGGTCCTAACACCGGGGAGCTGTTTTTT
V: TRBV7-2; size: .; J: TRBJ2-1; D: .; CDR3: CASSLVGGGGNEQFF; DNA: TGTGCCAGCAGCTTAGTTGGGGGAGGGGGGAATGAGCAGTTCTTC
V: TRBV7-2; size: .; J: TRBJ1-1; D: TRBD1; CDR3: CASSPRTGRTEAFF; DNA: TGTGCCAGCAGCCCCAGGACAGGAAGGACTGAAGCTTTCTTT
V: TRBV19; size: .; J: TRBJ2-1; D: TRBD2; CDR3: CASSITPGLATEQFF; DNA: TGTGCCAGTAGTATAACCCCCGGACTAGCTACGGAGCAGTTCTTC
V: TRBV5-1; size: few; J: TRBJ2-1; D: TRBD1; CDR3: CASSSGQVRAYNEQFF; DNA: TGCGCCAGCAGCTCCGGACAGGTCCGTGCCTACAATGAGCAGTTCTTC
V: TRBV6-5; size: .; J: TRBJ1-1; D: TRBD1; CDR3: CASRVRQGGYTEAFF; DNA: TGTGCCAGCAGGGTTAGACAGGGTGGGTACACTGAAGCTTTCTTT
V: TRBV2; size: .; J: TRBJ2-1; D: .; CDR3: CASSEPVDEQFF; DNA: TGTGCCAGCAGTGAACCAGTGGATGAGCAGTTCTTC
V: TRBV18; size: .; J: TRBJ2-3; D: TRBD2; CDR3: CASSPQGEQRESDTQYF; DNA: TGTGCCAGCTCACCACAAGGCGAGCAGCGGGAGTCAGATACGCAGTATTTT
V: TRBV6-7; size: .; J: TRBJ1-4; D: .; CDR3: CASSYSGRGGNNEKLFF; DNA: TGTGCCAGCAGTTACTCTGGGAGGGGGGGCAATAATGAAAAACTGTTTTTT
V: TRBV18; size: .; J: TRBJ2-5; D: TRBD1; CDR3: CASSPRTGISQETQYF; DNA: TGTGCCAGCTCACCCCGGACAGGGATTTCCCAAGAGACCCAGTACTTC
V: TRBV28; size: .; J: TRBJ2-1; D: TRBD2; CDR3: CASSNGLAGNNEQFF; DNA: TGTGCCAGCAGTAACGGACTAGCGGGAAACAATGAGCAGTTCTTC
V: TRBV18; size: .; J: TRBJ2-1; D: .; CDR3: CASSPPSGGEYNEQFF; DNA: TGTGCCAGCTCACCACCTTCTGGGGGCGAATACAATGAGCAGTTCTTC
V: TRBV19; size: .; J: TRBJ2-7; D: TRBD1; CDR3: CASRDRGSYEQYF; DNA: TGTGCCAGCAGGGACAGGGGGTCCTACGAGCAGTACTTC
V: TRBV11-2; size: .; J: TRBJ2-5; D: TRBD2; CDR3: CASSGGVLAGDETQYF; DNA: TGTGCCAGCAGCGGGGGGGTGCTAGCGGGAGATGAGACCCAGTACTTC
V: TRBV27; size: .; J: TRBJ1-1; D: .; CDR3: CASSSGRTRAFF; DNA: TGTGCCAGCAGTAGTGGACGGACTAGGGCTTTCTTT
V: TRBV19; size: .; J: TRBJ2-1; D: .; CDR3: CASSYQGWSYNEQFF; DNA: TGTGCCAGTAGCTATCAGGGATGGTCCTACAATGAGCAGTTCTTC
V: TRBV7-8; size: few; J: TRBJ1-5; D: .; CDR3: CASKMARRHF; DNA: TGTGCCAGCAAGATGGCCCGCCGGCATTTT
V: TRBV2; size: .; J: TRBJ2-5; D: .; CDR3: CASTAAFGQETQYF; DNA: TGTGCCAGCACCGCCGCCTTCGGCCAAGAGACCCAGTACTTC
V: TRBV7-9; size: .; J: TRBJ1-2; D: TRBD1; CDR3: CASSPKGADDSYGYTF; DNA: TGTGCCAGCAGCCCCAAGGGGGCGGATGACTCTTATGGCTACACCTTC
V: TRBV30; size: .; J: TRBJ1-2; D: .; CDR3: CAWSVSSGYTF; DNA: TGTGCCTGGAGTGTATCGAGTGGCTACACCTTC
V: TRBV6-6; size: .; J: TRBJ2-1; D: TRBD2; CDR3: CASSTSGRADEQFF; DNA: TGTGCCAGCAGTACTAGCGGGAGGGCCGATGAGCAGTTCTTC
V: TRBV9; size: few; J: TRBJ2-2; D: .; CDR3: CASSSSPYTGELFF; DNA: TGTGCCAGCAGCTCAAGCCCCTACACCGGGGAGCTGTTTTTT
V: TRBV9; size: .; J: TRBJ2-3; D: .; CDR3: CASSLIAASTDTQYF; DNA: TGTGCCAGCAGCCTCATAGCGGCGAGCACAGATACGCAGTATTTT
V: TRBV19; size: .; J: TRBJ1-2; D: .; CDR3: CASSPSGGAYYGYTF; DNA: TGTGCCAGTAGTCCCTCCGGGGGGGCTTACTATGGCTACACCTTC
V: TRBV6-5; size: .; J: TRBJ1-6; D: .; CDR3: CASSLQINSPLHF; DNA: TGTGCCAGCAGCTTACAAATTAATTCACCCCTCCACTTT
V: TRBV7-8; size: few; J: TRBJ2-2; D: TRBD2; CDR3: CASSFASGGNTGELFF; DNA: TGTGCCAGCAGCTTCGCTAGCGGAGGTAACACCGGGGAGCTGTTTTTT
V: TRBV20-1; size: .; J: TRBJ2-1; D: .; CDR3: CSARGGLEQFF; DNA: TGCAGTGCTAGAGGGGGGCTGGAGCAGTTCTTC
V: TRBV4-1; size: .; J: TRBJ2-7; D: .; CDR3: CASSPKTGGLSGRRSYEQYF; DNA: TGCGCCAGCAGCCCGAAGACAGGGGGTCTTAGCGGGAGGAGGTCCTACGAGCAGTACTTC
V: TRBV4-1; size: few; J: TRBJ2-3; D: TRBD2; CDR3: CASSQVERGTQYF; DNA: TGCGCCAGCAGCCAAGTGGAGCGGGGTACGCAGTATTTT
V: TRBV19; size: .; J: TRBJ2-7; D: TRBD2; CDR3: CASSMSSGGDYEQYF; DNA: TGTGCCAGTAGTATGTCTAGCGGGGGGGACTACGAGCAGTACTTC
V: TRBV11-2; size: .; J: TRBJ2-1; D: .; CDR3: CASSPVAGDYNEQFF; DNA: TGTGCCAGCAGCCCGGTGGCGGGTGACTACAATGAGCAGTTCTTC
V: TRBV15; size: .; J: TRBJ2-2; D: .; CDR3: CATSRDGSRGELFF; DNA: TGTGCCACCAGCAGAGATGGCTCCCGTGGGGAGCTGTTTTTT
V: TRBV28; size: .; J: TRBJ1-3; D: .; CDR3: CASRSTGNTIYF; DNA: TGTGCCAGCAGGTCAACTGGAAACACCATATATTTT
V: TRBV10-1; size: few; J: TRBJ2-3; D: TRBD2; CDR3: CASSVVAGAADTQYF; DNA: TGCGCCAGCAGTGTCGTAGCGGGAGCTGCAGATACGCAGTATTTT
V: TRBV5-1; size: .; J: TRBJ1-1; D: .; CDR3: CASSQNGNTEAFF; DNA: TGCGCCAGCAGCCAAAACGGGAACACTGAAGCTTTCTTT
V: TRBV28; size: .; J: TRBJ2-7; D: TRBD1; CDR3: CASNRDRGQIEQYF; DNA: TGTGCCAGCAACCGAGACAGGGGGCAGATTGAGCAGTACTTC
V: TRBV6-1; size: few; J: TRBJ2-1; D: TRBD1; CDR3: CASRAGTGFMFF; DNA: TGTGCCAGCAGGGCCGGGACAGGGTTTATGTTCTTC
V: TRBV2; size: .; J: TRBJ2-1; D: TRBD1; CDR3: CASSPGTGGREQFF; DNA: TGTGCCAGCAGCCCCGGGACAGGAGGGCGGGAGCAGTTCTTC
V: TRBV7-8; size: .; J: TRBJ2-3; D: TRBD2; CDR3: CASSPRVAGVSGTDTQYF; DNA: TGTGCCAGCAGCCCCCGGGTAGCGGGAGTTTCGGGCACAGATACGCAGTATTTT
V: TRBV18; size: .; J: TRBJ2-7; D: .; CDR3: CASSRDSYEQYF; DNA: TGTGCCAGCTCACGGGACTCGTACGAGCAGTACTTC
V: TRBV27; size: few; J: TRBJ2-1; D: TRBD2; CDR3: CASSLFSGIGNEQFF; DNA: TGTGCCAGCAGTTTATTCAGCGGGATAGGAAATGAGCAGTTCTTC
V: TRBV28; size: .; J: TRBJ1-1; D: .; CDR3: CTAGSYLNTEAFF; DNA: TGTACCGCAGGTAGTTACTTGAACACTGAAGCTTTCTTT
V: TRBV11-3; size: .; J: TRBJ2-1; D: TRBD2; CDR3: CASSLGLAGKDEQFF; DNA: TGTGCCAGCAGCTTGGGACTAGCGGGAAAAGATGAGCAGTTCTTC
V: TRBV10-1; size: .; J: TRBJ2-2; D: TRBD1; CDR3: CASSESQGALAGELFF; DNA: TGCGCCAGCAGTGAGTCTCAGGGGGCCCTGGCCGGGGAGCTGTTTTTT
V: TRBV2; size: .; J: TRBJ2-1; D: .; CDR3: CASKVRSSSYNEQFF; DNA: TGTGCCAGCAAAGTTCGGTCTAGCTCCTACAATGAGCAGTTCTTC
V: TRBV28; size: .; J: TRBJ1-4; D: .; CDR3: CASNNREGTNEKLFF; DNA: TGTGCCAGCAACAACAGGGAAGGAACTAATGAAAAACTGTTTTTT
V: TRBV27; size: .; J: TRBJ2-5; D: TRBD1; CDR3: CASSLSGGFQETQYF; DNA: TGTGCCAGCAGTTTGTCAGGGGGTTTCCAAGAGACCCAGTACTTC